This TCR beta chain derives from a study of CD8+CD57+ T cells in acquired aplastic anemia listed by TCRdb under 2018. A note on the overall study: A mean of about 3 ug of DNA, ranging from roughly 0.18 to 30 ug, was extracted from sorted CD4+ and CD8+ cells. CD8+CD57+ expansion was defined as frequency above the mean frequency observed in healthy subjects.

Overall study outcomes, separate from this receptor: No significant difference in CD8+ Simpson's diversity was found between patients and healthy controls (P=0.060). Although 25 to 30 CD8+ CDR3 sequences were shared by patients and controls, these sequences appeared highly expressed in patients and within the immunodominant clones of patients.

The patients picked for sequencing were ones in whom flow cytometry had shown an expansion of CD8+CD57+ cells. Every patient had severe acquired aplastic anemia, diagnosed using the International Study of Aplastic Anemia and Agranulocytosis and Camitta criteria. At the time blood was sampled, none of the patients had received any therapy. TCR repertoires of sorted CD4+ and CD8+ blood T cells from severe aplastic anemia patients and healthy subjects were deep-sequenced in the study. In the USA, patient enrollment took place under clinicaltrials.gov protocols 00001620, 01623167, 00001397, 00071045, 00081523 and 00961064. Ficoll-Paque density gradient centrifugation was used to isolate peripheral blood mononuclear cells. Before DNA extraction, CD4+ and CD8+ T cells were sorted with FACS or magnetic beads. TCR beta VDJ combination and CDR3 sequence profiling used genomic DNA as the template. An Illumina HiSeq 2000 was used for TCR repertoire sequencing. As for the authors' bioinformatics: Repertoires were assessed using TRBV/TRBJ rearrangement plots, CDR3 size and DJ length profiles, and Simpson's diversity index. The most abundant DNA sequence in the deep sequencing data was taken as the immunodominant clone. CDR3 amino acid sequences were screened for sharing across subjects and were compared with published repertoires and the VDJdb database. Through fastp at Q25 and MiXCR, TCRdb rebuilt clones from the public reads, retaining in-frame beta chains. When rows share a CDR3 protein, they turn into one entry using the most common DNA and genes. Clone size and V and J calls follow TCRdb, not the original study. The sample includes 250,000 or so distinct CDR3 sequences, with around 45% observed a single time. The top ten clonotypes cover less than 9% of the sample.

Details on this clonotype: Its target antigen remains unknown. Base qualities are missing; no much larger clone stands one base away.

V is reduced by 0 bases and J by 2 bases, leaving a spacing of 15 bases between them. As encoded in the germline V gene (reference sequence), CDR1 is SGHNT while CDR2 is YYREEE. Counted from cysteine to phenylalanine, this CDR3 has 16 amino acids. Of all the DNA, just the CDR3 is kept, 48 bases in frame from base 1. This sequence originates from a human donor with aplastic anemia. This chain joins TRBV5-4 to TRBJ2-7; the D gene may be TRBD1 or TRBD2, since each aligns over 5 bases. Sequenced input: sorted CD4+, CD8+, or CD8+CD57+ T cells (not recorded which) from PBMCs. The DNA sequence is as follows: TGTGCCAGCAGCTTGGGACTCCCTCGGGACGCCTACGAGCAGTACTTC. It translates as CASSLGLPRDAYEQYF.